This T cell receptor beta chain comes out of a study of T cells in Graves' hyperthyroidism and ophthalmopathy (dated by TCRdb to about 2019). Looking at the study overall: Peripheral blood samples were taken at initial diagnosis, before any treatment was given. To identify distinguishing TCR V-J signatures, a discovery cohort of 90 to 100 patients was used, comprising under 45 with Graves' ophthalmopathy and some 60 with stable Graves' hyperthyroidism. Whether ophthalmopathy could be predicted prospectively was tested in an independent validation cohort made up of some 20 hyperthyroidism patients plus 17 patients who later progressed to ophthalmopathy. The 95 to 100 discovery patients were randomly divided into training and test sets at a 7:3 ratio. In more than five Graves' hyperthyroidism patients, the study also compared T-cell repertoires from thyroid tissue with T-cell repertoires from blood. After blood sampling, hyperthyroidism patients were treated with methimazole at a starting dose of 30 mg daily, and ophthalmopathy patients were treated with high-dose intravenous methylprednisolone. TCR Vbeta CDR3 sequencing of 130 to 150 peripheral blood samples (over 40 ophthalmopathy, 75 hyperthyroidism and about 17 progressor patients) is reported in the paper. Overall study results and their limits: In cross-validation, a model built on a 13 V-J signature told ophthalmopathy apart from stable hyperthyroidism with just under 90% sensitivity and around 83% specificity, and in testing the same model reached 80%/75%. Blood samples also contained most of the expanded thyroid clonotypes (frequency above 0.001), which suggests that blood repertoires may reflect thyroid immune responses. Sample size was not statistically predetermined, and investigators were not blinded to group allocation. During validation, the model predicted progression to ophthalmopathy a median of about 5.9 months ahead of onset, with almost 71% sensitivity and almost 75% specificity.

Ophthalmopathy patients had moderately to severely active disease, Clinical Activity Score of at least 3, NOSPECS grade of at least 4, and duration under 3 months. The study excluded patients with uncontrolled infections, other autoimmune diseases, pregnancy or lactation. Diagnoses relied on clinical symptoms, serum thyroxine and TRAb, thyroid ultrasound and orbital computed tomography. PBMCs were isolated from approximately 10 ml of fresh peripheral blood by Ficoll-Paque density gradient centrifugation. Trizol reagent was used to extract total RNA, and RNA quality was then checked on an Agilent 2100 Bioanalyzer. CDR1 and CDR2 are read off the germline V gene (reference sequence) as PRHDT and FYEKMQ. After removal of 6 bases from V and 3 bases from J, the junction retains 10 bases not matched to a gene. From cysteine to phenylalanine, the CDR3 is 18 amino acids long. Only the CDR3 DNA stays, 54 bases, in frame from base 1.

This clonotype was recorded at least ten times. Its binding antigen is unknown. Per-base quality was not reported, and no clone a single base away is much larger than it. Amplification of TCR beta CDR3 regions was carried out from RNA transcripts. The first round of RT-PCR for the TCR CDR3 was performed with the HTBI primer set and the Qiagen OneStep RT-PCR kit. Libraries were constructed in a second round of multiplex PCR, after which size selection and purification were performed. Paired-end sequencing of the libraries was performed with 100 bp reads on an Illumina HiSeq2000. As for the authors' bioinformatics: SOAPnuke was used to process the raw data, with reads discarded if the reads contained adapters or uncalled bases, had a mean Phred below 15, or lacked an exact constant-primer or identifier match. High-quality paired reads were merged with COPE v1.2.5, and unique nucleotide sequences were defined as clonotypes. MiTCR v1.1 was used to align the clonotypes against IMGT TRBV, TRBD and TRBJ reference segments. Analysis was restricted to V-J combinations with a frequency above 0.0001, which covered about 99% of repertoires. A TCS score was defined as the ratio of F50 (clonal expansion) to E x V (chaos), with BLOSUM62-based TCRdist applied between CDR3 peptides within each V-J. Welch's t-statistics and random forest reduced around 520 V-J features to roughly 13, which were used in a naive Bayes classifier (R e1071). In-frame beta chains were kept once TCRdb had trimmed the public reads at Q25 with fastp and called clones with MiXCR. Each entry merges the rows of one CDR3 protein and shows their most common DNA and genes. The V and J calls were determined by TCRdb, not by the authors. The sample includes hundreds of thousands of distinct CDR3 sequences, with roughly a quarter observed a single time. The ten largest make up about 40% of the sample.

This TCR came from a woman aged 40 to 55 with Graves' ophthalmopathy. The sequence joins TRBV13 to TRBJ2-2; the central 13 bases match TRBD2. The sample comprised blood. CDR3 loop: CASRRTSGSLRDTGELFF. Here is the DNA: TGTGCCAGCAGGCGGACTAGCGGGAGTCTTAGGGACACCGGGGAGCTGTTTTTT.